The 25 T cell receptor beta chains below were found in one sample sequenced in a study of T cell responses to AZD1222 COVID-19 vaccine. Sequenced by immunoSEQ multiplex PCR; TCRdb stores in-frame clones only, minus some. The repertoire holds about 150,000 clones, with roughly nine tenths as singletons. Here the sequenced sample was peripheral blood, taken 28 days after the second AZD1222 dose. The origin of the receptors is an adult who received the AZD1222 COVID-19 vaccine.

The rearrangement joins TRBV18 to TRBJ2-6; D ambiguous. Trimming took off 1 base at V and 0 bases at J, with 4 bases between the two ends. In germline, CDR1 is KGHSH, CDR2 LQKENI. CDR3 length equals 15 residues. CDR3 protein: CASSPQGSGANVLTF. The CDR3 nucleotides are TGTGCCAGCTCACCACAGGGCTCTGGGGCCAACGTCCTGACTTTC.

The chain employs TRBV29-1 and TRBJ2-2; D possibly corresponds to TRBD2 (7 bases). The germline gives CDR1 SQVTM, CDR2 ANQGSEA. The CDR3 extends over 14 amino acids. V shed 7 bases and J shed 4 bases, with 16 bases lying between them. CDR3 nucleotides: TGCAGCGCCAGCTCGGGGGGCCTCACCGGGGAGCTGTTTTTT. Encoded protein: CSASSGGLTGELFF.

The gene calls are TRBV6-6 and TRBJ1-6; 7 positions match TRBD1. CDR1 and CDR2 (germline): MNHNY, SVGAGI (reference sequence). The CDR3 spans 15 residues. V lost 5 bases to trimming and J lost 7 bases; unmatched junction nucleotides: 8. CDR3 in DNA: TGTGCCAGCAGTACACAGGGGATAGGCAATTCACCCCTCCACTTT. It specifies CASSTQGIGNSPLHF.

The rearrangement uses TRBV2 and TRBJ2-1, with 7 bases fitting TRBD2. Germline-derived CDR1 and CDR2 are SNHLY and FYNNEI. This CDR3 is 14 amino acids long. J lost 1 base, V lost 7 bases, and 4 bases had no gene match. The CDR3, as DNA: TGTGCCAGCACGGCGGGAGCTTCCTACAATGAGCAGTTCTTC. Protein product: CASTAGASYNEQFF. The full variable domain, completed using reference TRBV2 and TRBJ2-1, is EPEVTQTPSHQVTQMGQEVILRCVPISNHLYFYWYRQILGQKVEFLVSFYNNEISEKSEIFDDQFSVERPDGSNFTLKIRSTKLEDSAMYFCASTAGASYNEQFFGPGTRLTVL.

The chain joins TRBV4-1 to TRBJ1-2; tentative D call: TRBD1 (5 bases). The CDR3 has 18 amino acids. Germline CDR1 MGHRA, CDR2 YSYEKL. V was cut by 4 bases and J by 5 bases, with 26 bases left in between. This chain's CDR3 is CASSPSPTRGGNRYGYTF. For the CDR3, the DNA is TGCGCCAGCAGCCCGAGCCCGACCCGGGGGGGGAATCGGTATGGCTACACCTTC.

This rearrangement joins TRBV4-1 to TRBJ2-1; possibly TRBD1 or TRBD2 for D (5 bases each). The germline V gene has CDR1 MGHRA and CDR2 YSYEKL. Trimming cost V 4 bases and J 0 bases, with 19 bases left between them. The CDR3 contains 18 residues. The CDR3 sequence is CASSPPGRLFGSYNEQFF. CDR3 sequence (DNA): TGCGCCAGCAGCCCCCCGGGACGCCTGTTTGGCTCCTACAATGAGCAGTTCTTC.

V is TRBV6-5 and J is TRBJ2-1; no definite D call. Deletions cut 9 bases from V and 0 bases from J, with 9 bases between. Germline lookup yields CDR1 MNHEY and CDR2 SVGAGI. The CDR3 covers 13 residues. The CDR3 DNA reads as TGTGCCAGTGAGGAGAGCTCCTACAATGAGCAGTTCTTC. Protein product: CASEESSYNEQFF.

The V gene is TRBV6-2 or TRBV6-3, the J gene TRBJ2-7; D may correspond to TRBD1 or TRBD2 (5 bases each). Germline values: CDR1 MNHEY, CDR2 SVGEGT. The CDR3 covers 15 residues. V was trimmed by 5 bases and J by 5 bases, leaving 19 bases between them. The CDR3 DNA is TGTGCCAGCAGTAACGGGGACGGGTGGAACGACGAGCAGTACTTC. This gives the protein CASSNGDGWNDEQYF.

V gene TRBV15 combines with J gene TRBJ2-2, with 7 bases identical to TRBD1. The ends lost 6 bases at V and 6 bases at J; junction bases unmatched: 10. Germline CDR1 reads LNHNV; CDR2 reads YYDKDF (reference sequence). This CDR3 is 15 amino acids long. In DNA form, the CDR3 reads TGTGCCACCAGTTCCACACAGGGGTTCCCCGGGGAGCTGTTTTTT. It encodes CATSSTQGFPGELFF.

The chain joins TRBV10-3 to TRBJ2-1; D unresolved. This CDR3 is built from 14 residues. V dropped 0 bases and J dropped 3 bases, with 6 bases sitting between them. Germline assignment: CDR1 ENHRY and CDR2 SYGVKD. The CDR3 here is CAISESRGYNEQFF. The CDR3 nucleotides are TGTGCCATCAGTGAGTCGAGAGGCTACAATGAGCAGTTCTTC.

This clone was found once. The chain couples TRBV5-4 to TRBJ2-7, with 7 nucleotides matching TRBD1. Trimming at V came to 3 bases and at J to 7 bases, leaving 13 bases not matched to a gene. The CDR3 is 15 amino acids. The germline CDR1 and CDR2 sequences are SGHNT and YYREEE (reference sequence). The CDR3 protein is CASSSGGAGGREQYF. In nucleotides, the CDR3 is TGTGCCAGCAGCTCTGGTGGGGCAGGGGGTCGTGAGCAGTACTTC.

CDR3 DNA sequence: TGTGCCAGCAGCTTCGGGACAGGGGTTAACGAGCAGTACTTC. Amino acids: CASSFGTGVNEQYF. This sequence joins TRBV7-9 and TRBJ2-7; TRBD1 agrees at 10 bases. The V gene's germline CDR1 is SEHNR and CDR2 FQNEAQ (reference sequence). The ends lost 3 bases at V and 5 bases at J; junction bases unmatched: 4. The CDR3 runs 14 residues.

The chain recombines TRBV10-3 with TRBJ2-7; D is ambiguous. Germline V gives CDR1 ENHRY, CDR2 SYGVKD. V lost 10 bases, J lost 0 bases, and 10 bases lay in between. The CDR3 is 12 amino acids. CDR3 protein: CATKHDSYEQYF. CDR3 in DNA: TGTGCCACTAAACATGACTCCTACGAGCAGTACTTC.

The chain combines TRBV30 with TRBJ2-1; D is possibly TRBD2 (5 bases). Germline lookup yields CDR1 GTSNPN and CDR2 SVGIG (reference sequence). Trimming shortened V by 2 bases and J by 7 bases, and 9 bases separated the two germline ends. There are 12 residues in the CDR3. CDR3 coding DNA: TGTGCCTGGAGTCTTACGGGGAATGAGCAGTTCTTC. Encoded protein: CAWSLTGNEQFF.

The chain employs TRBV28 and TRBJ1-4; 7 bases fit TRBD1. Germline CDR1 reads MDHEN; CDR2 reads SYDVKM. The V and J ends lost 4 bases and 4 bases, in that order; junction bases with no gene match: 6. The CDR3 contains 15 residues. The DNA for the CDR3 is TGTGCCAGCAGTTCTATGACAGGGTTTAATGAAAAACTGTTTTTT. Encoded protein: CASSSMTGFNEKLFF. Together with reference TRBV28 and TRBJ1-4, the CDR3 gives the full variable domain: DVKVTQSSRYLVKRTGEKVFLECVQDMDHENMFWYRQDPGLGLRLIYFSYDVKMKEKGDIPEGYSVSREKKERFSLILESASTNQTSMYLCASSSMTGFNEKLFFGSGTQLSVL.

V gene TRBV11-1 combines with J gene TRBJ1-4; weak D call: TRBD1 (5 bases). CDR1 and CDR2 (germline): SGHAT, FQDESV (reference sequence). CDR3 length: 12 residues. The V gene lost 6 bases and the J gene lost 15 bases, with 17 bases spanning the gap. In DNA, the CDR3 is TGTGCCAGCAGAAAAGCGGCGGGACGGGTGTTTTTT. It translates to CASRKAAGRVFF.

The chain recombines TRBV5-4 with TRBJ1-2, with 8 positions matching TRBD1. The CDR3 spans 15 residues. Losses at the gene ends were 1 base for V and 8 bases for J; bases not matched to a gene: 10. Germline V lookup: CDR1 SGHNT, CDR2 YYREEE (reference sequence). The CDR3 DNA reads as TGTGCCAGCAGCTTGAGAGGACAGGGCCTCGGGGGCTACACCTTC. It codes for CASSLRGQGLGGYTF.

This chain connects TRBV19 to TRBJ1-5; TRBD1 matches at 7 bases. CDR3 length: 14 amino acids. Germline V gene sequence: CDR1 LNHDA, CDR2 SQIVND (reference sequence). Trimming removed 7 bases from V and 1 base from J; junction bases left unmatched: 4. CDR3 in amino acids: CASTSQGSNQPQHF. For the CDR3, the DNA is TGTGCCAGTACCTCACAGGGGAGCAATCAGCCCCAGCATTTT.

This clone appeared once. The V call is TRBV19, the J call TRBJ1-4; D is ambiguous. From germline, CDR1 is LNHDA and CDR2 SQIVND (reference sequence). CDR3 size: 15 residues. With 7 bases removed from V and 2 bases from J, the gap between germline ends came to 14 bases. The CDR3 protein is CASTFGFSTNEKLFF. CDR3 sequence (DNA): TGTGCCAGTACCTTTGGGTTTTCGACTAATGAAAAACTGTTTTTT.

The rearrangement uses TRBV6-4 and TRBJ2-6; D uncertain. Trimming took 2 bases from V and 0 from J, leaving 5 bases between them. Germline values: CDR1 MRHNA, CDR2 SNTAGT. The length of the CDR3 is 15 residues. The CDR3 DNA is TGTGCCAGCAGTGACAGATACTCTGGGGCCAACGTCCTGACTTTC. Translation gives CASSDRYSGANVLTF.

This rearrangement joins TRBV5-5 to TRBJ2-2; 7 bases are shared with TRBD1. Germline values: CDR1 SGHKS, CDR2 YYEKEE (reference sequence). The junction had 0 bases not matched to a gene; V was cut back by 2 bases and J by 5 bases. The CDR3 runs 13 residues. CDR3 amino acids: CASSLQGTGELFF. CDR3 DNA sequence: TGTGCCAGCAGCTTACAGGGGACCGGGGAGCTGTTTTTT.

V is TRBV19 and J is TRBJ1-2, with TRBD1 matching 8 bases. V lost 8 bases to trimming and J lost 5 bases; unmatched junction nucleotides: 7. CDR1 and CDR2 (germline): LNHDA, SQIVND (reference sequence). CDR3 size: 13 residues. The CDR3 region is CASYHRDRYGYTF. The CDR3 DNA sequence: TGTGCCAGTTACCACCGGGACAGGTATGGCTACACCTTC.

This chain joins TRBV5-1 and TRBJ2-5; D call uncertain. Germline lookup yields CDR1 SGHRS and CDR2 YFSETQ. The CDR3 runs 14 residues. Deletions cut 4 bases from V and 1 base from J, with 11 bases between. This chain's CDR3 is CASSLTASQETQYF. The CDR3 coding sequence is TGCGCCAGCAGCCTCACGGCATCCCAAGAGACCCAGTACTTC. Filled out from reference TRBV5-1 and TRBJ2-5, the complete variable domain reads KAGVTQTPRYLIKTRGQQVTLSCSPISGHRSVSWYQQTPGQGLQFLFEYFSETQRNKGNFPGRFSGRQFSNSRSEMNVSTLELGDSALYLCASSLTASQETQYFGPGTRLLVL.

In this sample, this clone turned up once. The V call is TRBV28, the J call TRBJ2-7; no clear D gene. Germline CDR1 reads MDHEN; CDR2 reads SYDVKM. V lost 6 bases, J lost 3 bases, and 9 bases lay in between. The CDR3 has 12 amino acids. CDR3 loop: CASSRKGYEQYF. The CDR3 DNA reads TGTGCCAGCAGCCGTAAGGGCTACGAGCAGTACTTC. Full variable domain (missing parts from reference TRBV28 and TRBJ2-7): DVKVTQSSRYLVKRTGEKVFLECVQDMDHENMFWYRQDPGLGLRLIYFSYDVKMKEKGDIPEGYSVSREKKERFSLILESASTNQTSMYLCASSRKGYEQYFGPGTRLTVT.

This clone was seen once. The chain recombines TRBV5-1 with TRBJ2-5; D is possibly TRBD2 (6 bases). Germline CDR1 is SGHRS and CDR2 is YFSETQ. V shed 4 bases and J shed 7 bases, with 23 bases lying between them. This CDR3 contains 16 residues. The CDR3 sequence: CASSLAGPSDSGTQYF. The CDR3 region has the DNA TGCGCCAGCAGCCTGGCGGGACCCTCCGATTCAGGGACCCAGTACTTC. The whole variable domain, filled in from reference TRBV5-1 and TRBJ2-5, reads KAGVTQTPRYLIKTRGQQVTLSCSPISGHRSVSWYQQTPGQGLQFLFEYFSETQRNKGNFPGRFSGRQFSNSRSEMNVSTLELGDSALYLCASSLAGPSDSGTQYFGPGTRLLVL.